This T cell receptor beta chain came from a study of T cell responses to AZD1222 COVID-19 vaccine listed by TCRdb under 2021. Looking at the study overall: AZD1222 recipients with second doses at about 4 weeks or about 12 weeks were pooled, because spike-specific TCR depth and breadth did not differ between schedules. A total of just over 230 trial participants underwent TCR sequencing, of whom approximately 210 received two doses of AZD1222 and some 26 received two doses of the MenACWY control vaccine. Trial participants were enrolled by age into subgroups of 18-55, 56-69 and 70-plus years, and approximately 150, 30 and 60 TCR-sequenced participants, respectively, were included in these subgroups.

Regarding this clone: Its antigen is unknown. It has no much larger one-base neighbor in the sample; base qualities were not kept. Other DNA sequences in this specimen translate into the identical CDR3.

The CDR3 regions of human TCRbeta chains were analyzed by immunosequencing. The study's own analysis went as follows. Repertoire TCRs were checked for matches against a reference library of SARS-CoV-2-specific TCRs that had been generated using the MIRA antigen-specificity platform. Breadth was defined as the fraction of unique TCRs that were SARS-CoV-2-associated. Depth was defined as the fraction of total T cells that were SARS-CoV-2-associated. Each spike-specific TCR was assigned to its reactive spike region and to a CD4 or CD8 class using the MIRA data. Log10-transformed breadth and depth values were compared by one-way ANOVA with Sidak's multiple comparisons tests. TCRdb provides this immuneACCESS table in a form limited to in-frame rearrangements. Some clones are lacking; in checked studies, under half of them reflect an unresolved V gene, and why the rest are absent is not known. For V, J and clone size, that table is used; D and trimming come from the DNA. The sample includes about 120,000 clones, with approximately 91% observed a single time. The ten biggest clones cover roughly 2.3% of the sample.

What the authors observed across the whole study: Because no day 14 peak-response samples were available, repertoires were characterized only after the peak T cell response. Participants were mostly white British, with more females than males. The authors suggested clonal diversity may have been underestimated. Conclusions about previously exposed vaccinees are limited, since just 5 or 6 AZD1222 recipients were seropositive for SARS-CoV-2 at baseline. Epitopes outside the regions mutated in the B.1.351 and B.1.1.7 variants were reportedly recognized by nearly half of the unique spike-specific TCRs. The 56-69-year group was small, and its depth increase did not reach significance, likely because of low power. Vaccine-associated CD4 TCRs spanned the whole spike protein, with dominant responses in regions 160-218 and 743-854. Spike-specific TCR breadth and depth rose significantly after two AZD1222 doses compared with day 0 and with MenACWY recipients.

Per the publication, the time point label means: baseline before first vaccination. Samples from vaccinated people were obtained from the UK trials COV001 and COV002, which included a single-blind randomized controlled phase 2/3 trial of AZD1222 (ChAdOx1 nCoV-19) in healthy adults. For TCRbeta chain sequencing, PBMC samples from trial participants were taken at day 0 and at day 28 after the second dose. The CDR3 contains 14 residues, cysteine and phenylalanine counted. The only DNA kept is the CDR3, 42 bases in frame from the first base. CDR1 and CDR2 were assigned from the germline V gene as KGHSH and LQKENI. V is cut back by 3 bases and J by 2 bases, with 0 bases in the junction unmatched.

This TCR came from an adult in good health. The sequenced sample was peripheral blood, obtained on day 0 of AZD1222 vaccination. The chain is assembled from TRBV18 and TRBJ1-2; 10 central bases correspond to TRBD1. The sequenced DNA: TGTGCCAGCTCACCGGGACAGGGGAACTATGGCTACACCTTC. It specifies CASSPGQGNYGYTF.